The present entry profiles one T cell receptor (beta chain) with its context. Sequencing was performed with immunoSEQ multiplex PCR; in TCRdb, only in-frame clones are kept and a portion is missing. The top ten clones hold less than 0.8% of a sample with 40,000 to 55,000 clones, around 94% of them seen once. Germline V CDR1 and CDR2: MGHRA, YSYEKL. V lost 0 bases to trimming and J lost 1 base; unmatched junction nucleotides: 8. CDR3 length: 17 residues. This entry comes from a study of T cell changes during pregnancy in multiple sclerosis. The sample in question was CD4+ T cells from peripheral blood mononuclear cells, obtained in the third trimester of pregnancy. This receptor was obtained from a female donor with multiple sclerosis, enrolled in a pregnancy study. The chain joins TRBV4-1 to TRBJ2-5; 7 positions agree with TRBD1. The CDR3 nucleotides read TGCGCCAGCAGCCAAGAACGGACAGGATCTCCCCAAGAGACCCAGTACTTC. Encoded protein: CASSQERTGSPQETQYF.